Listed below are T cell receptor beta chains from one sample, sequenced in a study of CD4 T cells in relation to SARS-CoV-2 and coronaviruses. The antigens for these receptors are not known. The method was immunoSEQ multiplex PCR; TCRdb's version includes in-frame clones alone and lacks a portion of them. The table records some 17,000 clones, over 65% of them present only once. The sample taken for sequencing was CD4+ T cells from PBMCs, cultured in vitro. These receptors were obtained from a human donor in good health. Both conserved end residues are part of each CDR3. A D gene is named only where the DNA matches it firmly. Expanded clones are given a class, and other clones once, few, many or no size at all.

d_call | j_call | v_call | clone_size | cdr3_aa | cdr3_nt
NA | TRBJ2-1 | TRBV9 | NA | CASSGGTLYNEQFF | TGTGCCAGCAGCGGAGGGACCCTCTACAATGAGCAGTTCTTC
TRBD2 | TRBJ2-3 | TRBV24-1 | NA | CATSDRRLAGGFTDTQYF | TGTGCCACCAGTGATAGAAGACTAGCGGGAGGCTTCACAGATACGCAGTATTTT
TRBD1 | TRBJ1-1 | TRBV19 | NA | CASSILLGTGKAMNTEAFF | TGTGCCAGTAGTATACTATTAGGGACAGGGAAGGCCATGAACACTGAAGCTTTCTTT
NA | TRBJ2-7 | TRBV4-1 | NA | CASSLEFYLTYEQYF | TGCGCCAGCAGCCTCGAGTTCTACTTAACCTACGAGCAGTACTTC
TRBD2 | TRBJ2-1 | TRBV27 | NA | CASSLWASGRALSSYNEQFF | TGTGCCAGCAGTTTATGGGCTAGCGGGAGGGCCTTAAGCTCCTACAATGAGCAGTTCTTC
TRBD1 | TRBJ2-5 | TRBV10-2 | NA | CASSEHRGKTQYF | TGCGCCAGCAGTGAGCACAGGGGAAAGACCCAGTACTTC
NA | TRBJ2-1 | TRBV15 | NA | CATSRDSGAYNEQFF | TGTGCCACCAGCAGGGACTCTGGGGCATACAATGAGCAGTTCTTC
NA | TRBJ2-5 | TRBV18 | NA | CASSSSRQETQYF | TGTGCCAGCTCATCAAGCCGCCAAGAGACCCAGTACTTC
NA | TRBJ2-1 | TRBV3-1/TRBV3-2 | NA | CASSQDQGISYNEQFF | TGTGCCAGCAGCCAAGATCAGGGGATATCCTACAATGAGCAGTTCTTC
NA | TRBJ1-3 | TRBV3-1/TRBV3-2 | NA | CASSQVSGNTIYF | TGTGCCAGCAGCCAAGTGTCCGGAAACACCATATATTTT
TRBD1 | TRBJ2-7 | TRBV6-5 | NA | CASNTPTGSYEQYF | TGTGCCAGCAATACTCCGACAGGGTCCTACGAGCAGTACTTC
TRBD1 | TRBJ1-1 | TRBV10-3 | NA | CAAGGRTGNTEAFF | TGTGCCGCCGGTGGCCGGACAGGGAACACTGAAGCTTTCTTT
NA | TRBJ1-2 | TRBV18 | NA | CASSPPGDTNYGYTF | TGTGCCAGCTCACCACCGGGCGACACTAACTATGGCTACACCTTC
TRBD1 | TRBJ1-5 | TRBV19 | NA | CASSIGQANQPQHF | TGTGCCAGTAGTATCGGACAGGCCAATCAGCCCCAGCATTTT
NA | TRBJ2-7 | TRBV5-1 | few | CASSNGVGSLNYEQYF | TGCGCCAGCAGCAACGGAGTGGGAAGTCTGAACTACGAGCAGTACTTC
TRBD1 | TRBJ2-6 | TRBV6-4 | NA | CASSGETGPSGANVLTF | TGTGCCAGCAGTGGAGAGACAGGGCCCTCTGGGGCCAACGTCCTGACTTTC
NA | TRBJ1-5 | TRBV18 | NA | CASSTQSDSMPQHF | TGTGCCAGCTCAACCCAATCTGACTCGATGCCCCAGCATTTT
TRBD2 | TRBJ2-5 | TRBV18 | NA | CASSRATSGQETQYF | TGTGCCAGCTCACGGGCAACTAGCGGTCAAGAGACCCAGTACTTC
NA | TRBJ1-6 | TRBV5-5 | NA | CASSLEAGLSPLHF | TGTGCCAGCAGCTTGGAGGCAGGGTTGTCACCCCTCCACTTT
TRBD2 | TRBJ2-7 | TRBV10-3 | NA | CAISGLAGAGEQYF | TGTGCCATCAGTGGACTAGCGGGAGCGGGCGAGCAGTACTTC
NA | TRBJ2-1 | TRBV2 | NA | CASSEGYRTYNEQFF | TGTGCCAGCAGTGAAGGGTACCGTACTTACAATGAGCAGTTCTTC
NA | TRBJ2-4 | TRBV12-3/TRBV12-4 | NA | CASSFGGKNIQYF | TGTGCCAGCAGTTTTGGGGGCAAAAACATTCAGTACTTC
NA | TRBJ2-3 | TRBV5-1 | NA | CASSLEGGGTDTQYF | TGCGCCAGCAGCTTGGAGGGCGGCGGGACAGATACGCAGTATTTT
NA | TRBJ2-3 | TRBV2 | NA | CASSFRARTDTQYF | TGTGCCAGCAGTTTTCGGGCCCGCACAGATACGCAGTATTTT
NA | TRBJ2-3 | TRBV2 | NA | CASSGRPDTQYF | TGTGCCAGCAGTGGTAGACCAGATACGCAGTATTTT
NA | TRBJ2-2 | TRBV5-1 | once | CASSSGENTGELFF | TGCGCCAGCAGCTCCGGGGAGAACACCGGGGAGCTGTTTTTT
NA | TRBJ1-5 | TRBV6-6 | medium-sized | CASSYSRGPMPQHF | TGTGCCAGCAGTTACTCGAGGGGCCCCATGCCCCAGCATTTT
NA | TRBJ2-7 | TRBV10-3 | NA | CAISVYGGNDEQYF | TGTGCCATCAGTGTTTACGGCGGGAACGACGAGCAGTACTTC
NA | TRBJ2-3 | TRBV28 | NA | CASSPDTDTQYF | TGTGCCAGCAGTCCAGACACAGATACGCAGTATTTT
NA | TRBJ1-2 | TRBV5-1 | once | CASSPGNYGYTF | TGCGCCAGCAGCCCAGGGAACTATGGCTACACCTTC
NA | TRBJ1-1 | TRBV29-1 | few | CSAPGHLNTEAFF | TGCAGCGCCCCGGGACACCTGAACACTGAAGCTTTCTTT
NA | TRBJ2-7 | TRBV6-5 | NA | CASSLEGRNYEQYF | TGTGCCAGCAGCCTCGAGGGACGGAACTACGAGCAGTACTTC
TRBD2 | TRBJ2-5 | TRBV3-1/TRBV3-2 | NA | CASLASGIQETQYF | TGTGCCAGTCTGGCTAGCGGGATCCAAGAGACCCAGTACTTC
NA | TRBJ2-4 | TRBV5-1 | NA | CASSLEDIQYF | TGCGCCAGCAGCCTCGAGGACATTCAGTACTTC
TRBD2 | TRBJ2-4 | TRBV11-2 | NA | CASSLDRPGTIAKNIQYF | TGTGCCAGCAGCTTAGATCGTCCGGGGACTATAGCCAAAAACATTCAGTACTTC
NA | TRBJ2-4 | TRBV19 | NA | CASSIVFEGGKNIQYF | TGTGCCAGTAGTATTGTTTTCGAGGGGGGCAAAAACATTCAGTACTTC
NA | TRBJ1-1 | TRBV7-9 | NA | CASSPRGGARIAEAFF | TGTGCCAGCAGCCCAAGAGGTGGGGCTAGGATAGCTGAAGCTTTCTTT
NA | TRBJ2-7 | TRBV7-2 | NA | CASSLEIPPGEQYF | TGTGCCAGCAGCTTAGAAATTCCTCCCGGGGAGCAGTACTTC
TRBD1 | TRBJ2-7 | TRBV6-1 | NA | CASSEDFGDSSYEQYF | TGTGCCAGCAGTGAAGATTTTGGGGACAGCTCCTACGAGCAGTACTTC
NA | TRBJ1-1 | TRBV10-2 | NA | CASRITGLNTEAFF | TGCGCCAGCAGGATAACAGGGCTTAACACTGAAGCTTTCTTT
TRBD1 | TRBJ1-2 | TRBV30 | NA | CAWRDQGAYGYTF | TGTGCCTGGAGAGATCAGGGGGCTTATGGCTACACCTTC
TRBD1 | TRBJ2-7 | TRBV9 | NA | CASSVATGQAAYEQYF | TGTGCCAGCAGCGTAGCTACGGGACAGGCCGCCTACGAGCAGTACTTC
NA | TRBJ2-7 | TRBV7-2 | few | CASSLAPDTYEQYF | TGTGCCAGCAGCTTAGCGCCGGACACCTACGAGCAGTACTTC
NA | TRBJ2-6 | TRBV7-3 | NA | CASKDGANVLTF | TGTGCCAGCAAGGACGGGGCCAACGTCCTGACTTTC
TRBD2 | TRBJ2-1 | TRBV5-1 | NA | CASSLALAAYNEQFF | TGCGCCAGCAGCTTGGCTCTAGCGGCTTACAATGAGCAGTTCTTC
NA | TRBJ1-5 | TRBV24-1 | NA | CATSVGNSNQPQHF | TGTGCCACCAGTGTGGGAAATAGCAATCAGCCCCAGCATTTT
TRBD1 | TRBJ2-7 | TRBV23-1 | NA | CASGGTGGLYEQYF | TGCGCCAGCGGGGGGACAGGGGGCCTTTACGAGCAGTACTTC